This record looks at one TCR beta chain sequence and its context. The clone's antigen remains unknown. The input lacks base qualities; no much larger clone sits a single base away. The record originates from a study of blood T cell repertoires in COVID-19 (dated by TCRdb to the early 2020s). Study-wide context: Samples covering the acute and convalescent phases of COVID-19 were provided by collaborators in the United States, Italy and Spain. The prospective study material was composed of cDNA or gDNA derived from T cells, B-cell-depleted T cells, or PBMCs. Subjects who had been exposed to COVID-19, were actively infected with it, or had recovered from it provided the deeply sampled blood TCRbeta repertoires that made up the dataset. A freely available public database, intended as a resource for researchers studying the immune response to SARS-CoV-2, is where the repertoires were released. The samples were drawn from the first 160 participants of the ongoing ImmuneRACE study and from 1,254 subjects provided by 6 global collaborators. A de-identified subject ID, COVID-19 status, age in years and sex were almost always included in the sample metadata. Where available, HLA class I and class II types were taken from metadata supplied by the sample provider and were not determined by assay-based typing. Broader findings and caveats from the paper: The quantity of clinical and demographic metadata differed by source and by participant and was supplied without curation.

Its CDR3 holds 16 amino acids, cysteine through phenylalanine. Only the CDR3 portion is preserved as DNA: 48 bases, with reading frame beginning at the first base. V loses 2 bases of germline sequence and J loses 0 bases, and the interval between the two ends is 14 bases. The germline V gene (reference sequence) provides CDR1 LGHDT and CDR2 YNNKEL. TCRbeta CDR3 regions were amplified from genomic DNA using the immunoSEQ Assay, a bias-controlled multiplex PCR. On the authors' methods: The number of nucleated cells in each sample was estimated from the amplification of reference gene primers within the assay. To quantify the absolute abundance of each unique TCRbeta CDR3 rearrangement, sequence reads were collapsed and filtered. For each sample, productive Simpson clonality was calculated by taking the square root of Simpson's diversity index across productive rearrangements. Entries here come from immuneACCESS through TCRdb and include only in-frame sequences with V and J called. Some clones fail to appear in such tables; in the studies checked, an unresolved V gene covers under half of the shortfall, and the cause of the remainder is unknown. V and J calls and clone size are copied from that table; D and trimming were computed from the DNA. The sample has about 240,000 clones on record, approximately 83% of them singletons. The ten largest clones represent 3.3% of the sample.

Participants in the prospective study were enrolled through a virtual design, were aged about 18 to 89 years, and lived in about 25 United States geographic areas. In the prospective study, participants were assigned to cohorts based on the clinical history participants reported in a screening survey and a study questionnaire. Each participant in the prospective study had whole blood, serum and a nasopharyngeal or oropharyngeal swab collected by mobile phlebotomists. Participants in the prospective study had the option to provide additional blood draws and questionnaires over an approximately 2-month period. Blood samples from the prospective study were shipped frozen or at room temperature prior to DNA extraction.

This receptor was identified in a woman aged 35 to 49 with acute COVID-19. The specimen was PBMCs or T cells enriched from blood (not recorded which). This sequence uses TRBV3-1 (or the pseudogene TRBV3-2) and TRBJ2-7; the best D guess is TRBD1, with 5 bases matching. The DNA is TGTGCCAGCAGCCAATTAAATGTTGGGGCCTCCTACGAGCAGTACTTC. Its protein is CASSQLNVGASYEQYF.